This passage covers 19 T cell receptor beta chains from one sample sequenced in a study of cytotoxic CD8 clonotypes in ibrutinib-treated CLL. Sequencing was performed with immunoSEQ multiplex PCR; in TCRdb, only in-frame clones are kept and a portion is missing. The data show around 150,000 clones, around nine tenths seen once. This sample comprised PBMCs, obtained at disease progression, from a patient treated with ibrutinib. Receptors originate from a human donor with chronic lymphocytic leukemia.

The rearrangement joins TRBV7-9 to TRBJ1-2; D is possibly TRBD1 (5 bases). The CDR3 extends over 18 amino acids. V dropped 5 bases and J dropped 8 bases, with 30 bases sitting between them. CDR1 SEHNR and CDR2 FQNEAQ come from the germline V gene (reference sequence). CDR3 in amino acids: CASSQYPLNPEGLRGYTF. CDR3 sequence (DNA): TGTGCCAGCAGCCAGTACCCCCTAAACCCGGAGGGGTTAAGAGGCTACACCTTC. The full variable domain, in which reference TRBV7-9 and TRBJ1-2 provide the parts outside the CDR3, is DTGVSQNPRHKITKRGQNVTFRCDPISEHNRLYWYRQTLGQGPEFLTYFQNEAQLEKSRLLSDRFSAERPKGSFSTLEIQRTEQGDSAMYLCASSQYPLNPEGLRGYTFGSGTRLTVV.

The rearrangement uses TRBV5-6 and TRBJ2-5; TRBD1 matches 8 bases. V was pared by 4 bases and J by 9 bases, with 14 bases of the junction left unmatched. From germline, CDR1 is SGHDT and CDR2 YYEEEE. The CDR3 has 15 amino acids. The chain's CDR3 is CASSLRTGTFVAQYF. CDR3 DNA: TGTGCCAGCAGCCTAAGGACAGGGACCTTTGTTGCCCAGTACTTC.

This clone was observed a handful of times. The chain links TRBV6-1 to TRBJ1-5, with 7 bases lining up with TRBD1. Germline V gene lookup returns CDR1 MNHNS and CDR2 SASEGT. This CDR3 contains 14 residues. The V segment lost 6 bases and the J segment 4 bases; nucleotides outside the gene matches: 6. DNA for the CDR3: TGTGCCAGCAGCCTAGGACAGGCTAATCAGCCCCAGCATTTT. Translation gives CASSLGQANQPQHF.

The chain employs TRBV19 and TRBJ2-1; 9 bases align to TRBD2. The CDR3 has 17 amino acids. Germline V gene data show CDR1 as LNHDA and CDR2 as SQIVND (reference sequence). The junction had 10 bases not matched to a gene; V was cut back by 1 base and J by 6 bases. The CDR3 DNA sequence: TGTGCCAGTAGTATAGGGGGCTTTGCGGGAGGGCCCAATGAGCAGTTCTTC. It encodes CASSIGGFAGGPNEQFF. Full variable domain (missing parts from reference TRBV19 and TRBJ2-1): DGGITQSPKYLFRKEGQNVTLSCEQNLNHDAMYWYRQDPGQGLRLIYYSQIVNDFQKGDIAEGYSVSREKKESFPLTVTSAQKNPTAFYLCASSIGGFAGGPNEQFFGPGTRLTVL.

The J gene is TRBJ2-7, the V gene TRBV6-4; 10 nucleotides agree with TRBD2. V gave up 4 bases and J gave up 7 bases; unmatched junction bases: 7. The CDR3 spans 14 residues. Looked up from germline, CDR1 is MRHNA and CDR2 is SNTAGT. CDR3: CASSGVAGGEEQYF. The CDR3 DNA is TGTGCCAGCAGTGGAGTAGCGGGAGGTGAAGAGCAGTACTTC.

The chain joins TRBV18 to TRBJ1-4; TRBD1 is a possible D gene (6 bases). This CDR3 is built from 15 residues. Germline V gene lookup returns CDR1 KGHSH and CDR2 LQKENI. V was shortened by 6 bases and J by 2 bases, with 13 bases between the two germline ends. CDR3 bases: TGTGCCAGCTCGTCACAGGGACGTACTAATGAAAAACTGTTTTTT. Residues: CASSSQGRTNEKLFF.

The CDR3 spells CASSGRAGDQPQHF. The DNA of the CDR3 is TGTGCCAGCAGTGGAAGGGCAGGAGATCAGCCCCAGCATTTT. The J gene is TRBJ1-5, the V gene TRBV2, with D unclear. Germline V gene data show CDR1 as SNHLY and CDR2 as FYNNEI. The CDR3 spans 14 residues. V lost 4 bases to trimming and J lost 5 bases, with 12 bases between them.

The gene calls are TRBV11-2 and TRBJ2-5; the D gene is possibly TRBD1 (6 bases). This CDR3 is built from 13 residues. CDR1 and CDR2 from the germline V gene are SGHAT and FQNNGV. The V gene lost 8 bases and the J gene lost 2 bases, with 12 bases spanning the gap. CDR3 DNA sequence: TGTGCCAGCGACCGGGACAATCAAGAGACCCAGTACTTC. Its protein is CASDRDNQETQYF. Variable domain in full (rest from reference TRBV11-2 and TRBJ2-5): EAGVAQSPRYKIIEKRQSVAFWCNPISGHATLYWYQQILGQGPKLLIQFQNNGVVDDSQLPKDRFSAERLKGVDSTLKIQPAKLEDSAVYLCASDRDNQETQYFGPGTRLLVL.

The CDR3 reads CASSWSEPETQYF. CDR3 coding DNA: TGTGCCAGCAGTTGGTCTGAGCCAGAGACCCAGTACTTC. The chain couples TRBV6-5 to TRBJ2-5; no firm D call. CDR1 and CDR2 (germline): MNHEY, SVGAGI. Trimming took 4 bases from V and 4 from J, leaving 10 bases between them. This CDR3 spans 13 amino acids.

V and J are TRBV5-8 and TRBJ1-2, with TRBD1 matching over 8 bases. Germline CDR1 is SGHTS and CDR2 is YDEGEE. Germline trimming cut 7 bases from V and 2 bases from J; bases unmatched to any gene: 10. This CDR3 is 15 amino acids long. CDR3 residues: CASGGQVALNYGYTF. CDR3 coding DNA: TGTGCCAGCGGGGGACAGGTGGCCCTCAACTATGGCTACACCTTC.

This chain uses TRBV5-1 with TRBJ2-7; 9 bases match TRBD1. The CDR3 spans 16 residues. Germline-derived CDR1 and CDR2 are SGHRS and YFSETQ. Germline trimming cut 2 bases from V and 3 bases from J; bases unmatched to any gene: 9. CDR3 region: CASSFAGQGRNYEQYF. The CDR3 region has the DNA TGCGCCAGCAGCTTTGCCGGACAGGGGAGAAACTACGAGCAGTACTTC.

The V call is TRBV9, the J call TRBJ1-1; 8 nucleotides align to TRBD1. The J segment lost 0 bases and the V segment lost 3 bases, leaving 4 bases of the junction unmatched. CDR3 length: 15 amino acids. Germline CDR1 and CDR2: SGDLS and YYNGEE. Here the CDR3 reads CASSALGQVNTEAFF. DNA of the CDR3: TGTGCCAGCAGCGCCCTGGGACAGGTGAACACTGAAGCTTTCTTT.

V gene TRBV4-2 combines with J gene TRBJ2-1; 9 nucleotides align to TRBD2. Per germline, CDR1 LGHNA and CDR2 YNFKEQ. V shed 0 bases, J shed 5 bases, and the junction held 5 bases outside the gene matches. CDR3 length: 16 amino acids. The CDR3 region has the DNA TGTGCCAGCAGCCAAGATCCAGCGGGAGGCCACAATGAGCAGTTCTTC. Translation gives CASSQDPAGGHNEQFF.

The V gene is TRBV19, the J gene TRBJ2-1, with TRBD2 identical over 8 bases. This CDR3 is built from 15 residues. Germline V gene lookup returns CDR1 LNHDA and CDR2 SQIVND (reference sequence). Trimming removed 10 bases from V and 8 bases from J; junction bases left unmatched: 16. In DNA form, the CDR3 reads TGTGCCACCCTGCTACGGGGCGGGAGGAGGGATGAGCAGTTCTTC. It is translated as CATLLRGGRRDEQFF.

This clone is a singleton in its sample. The genes are TRBV30 and TRBJ2-1, with 11 nucleotides matching TRBD2. The V gene end was trimmed by 0 bases and the J gene end by 8 bases; junction bases not matched to a gene: 9. Per germline, CDR1 GTSNPN and CDR2 SVGIG (reference sequence). The CDR3 spans 16 residues. DNA of the CDR3: TGTGCCTGGAGTGTTATTCGACTAGCGGGACTAGATGAGCAGTTCTTC. Protein: CAWSVIRLAGLDEQFF.

The CDR3 DNA reads as TGTGCCAGCAGCCCCCGTTTGGGGTTGGGGGGCATGAACACTGAAGCTTTCTTT. Its protein is CASSPRLGLGGMNTEAFF. The chain recombines TRBV11-3 with TRBJ1-1; tentatively, D is TRBD1 (6 bases). The germline V gene has CDR1 SGHNT and CDR2 YENEEA. This CDR3 comprises 18 residues. V was shortened by 5 bases and J by 0 bases, with 22 bases between the two germline ends.

The chain couples TRBV18 to TRBJ2-7; 9 positions agree with TRBD2. Germline assignment: CDR1 KGHSH and CDR2 LQKENI. The junction had 9 bases not matched to a gene; V was cut back by 4 bases and J by 5 bases. This CDR3 spans 15 amino acids. Written as DNA, the CDR3 is TGTGCCAGCTCACTAGCGGGAGATCGTTCTGACGAGCAGTACTTC. Amino acids: CASSLAGDRSDEQYF.

This clone appeared once. This chain joins TRBV7-8 and TRBJ1-1; 7 nucleotides line up with TRBD1. CDR1 and CDR2 (germline): SGHVS, FQNEAQ. The CDR3 has 14 amino acids. Unmatched junction bases numbered 7, after V lost 5 bases and J lost 4 bases. The CDR3 reads CASSRGTASTEAFF. Written as DNA, the CDR3 is TGTGCCAGCAGCCGGGGGACAGCGAGCACTGAAGCTTTCTTT.

The chain carries TRBV5-1 and TRBJ2-5, with 7 positions matching TRBD2. The CDR3 extends over 13 amino acids. Trimming took 2 bases from V and 6 from J; bases not matched to a gene: 4. Germline values: CDR1 SGHRS, CDR2 YFSETQ. The CDR3 is CASSFRGVKTQYF. DNA of the CDR3: TGCGCCAGCAGCTTTCGGGGGGTGAAGACCCAGTACTTC.